A single sample gave rise to the 8 T cell receptor beta chains below, sequenced in a study of T cells in Graves' hyperthyroidism and ophthalmopathy. Amplification of TCR beta CDR3 regions was performed using RNA transcripts as template. When the TCR CDR3 underwent first-round RT-PCR, the HTBI primer set was used. MiXCR, applied by TCRdb to the multiplex PCR reads, yields one record per CDR3 protein. The table includes about 350,000 distinct CDR3 sequences, about 15% detected once. Sequencing input: blood. Source of these receptors: a woman in her thirties with Graves' hyperthyroidism.

This clonotype was picked up many times. The genes are TRBV12-3 or TRBV12-4 and TRBJ2-1, with D perhaps being TRBD1 or TRBD2 (5 bases each). CDR3 length equals 14 residues. The ends were cut back, 1 base at V and 9 bases at J, with 13 bases in the middle. The CDR3: CASSLGGRGSEQFF. CDR3 sequence (DNA): TGTGCCAGCAGTTTAGGGGGGAGAGGCAGTGAGCAGTTCTTC.

This clonotype was counted many times. The chain has TRBV12-3 or TRBV12-4 and TRBJ2-1; 7 bases fit TRBD1. This CDR3 contains 14 residues. The V gene end was trimmed by 5 bases and the J gene end by 9 bases; junction bases not matched to a gene: 10. The CDR3 region is CASSLGTVFGEQFF. CDR3 sequence (DNA): TGTGCCAGCAGTCTCGGGACAGTTTTCGGTGAGCAGTTCTTC.

This chain links TRBV6-1 with TRBJ2-3; no definite D call. This CDR3 has 11 residues. Trimming took off 10 bases at V and 4 bases at J, with 9 bases between the two ends. Germline CDR1 reads MNHNS; CDR2 reads SASEGT. CDR3 sequence: CATLKSDTQYF. In DNA, the CDR3 is TGTGCCACCCTCAAATCAGATACGCAGTATTTT.

This clonotype was recorded many times. The rearrangement links TRBV2 to TRBJ1-5, with D unclear. CDR1 is SNHLY, CDR2 FYNNEI, per germline. V lost 4 bases and J 2 bases, leaving 6 bases between the germline ends. The CDR3 is 13 amino acids. CDR3 DNA: TGTGCCAGCAGTGCGCACGGCAATCAGCCCCAGCATTTT. Translation: CASSAHGNQPQHF.

This clonotype was observed many times. The chain couples TRBV7-8 to TRBJ1-1; 7 bases align to TRBD1. The V and J ends lost 6 bases and 7 bases, in that order; junction bases with no gene match: 14. CDR1 is SGHVS, CDR2 FQNEAQ, per germline. This CDR3 has 15 amino acids. The CDR3 loop is CASSLLSGGSGEAFF. CDR3 nucleotides: TGTGCCAGCAGTCTATTATCAGGGGGAAGTGGTGAAGCTTTCTTT.

About this clonotype: A much more abundant neighbour one base away suggests this may be a read error. The chain has TRBV18 and TRBJ1-1, with D uncertain. CDR3 length: 12 residues. Trimming shortened V by 5 bases and J by 11 bases, and 15 bases separated the two germline ends. The germline CDR1 and CDR2 sequences are KGHSH and LQKENI. CDR3 in amino acids: CASSSRDGEAFF. Here the CDR3 DNA reads TGTGCCAGCTCATCGAGAGACGGGGAGGCTTTCTTT.

The J gene is TRBJ1-5, the V gene TRBV2; D gene unclear. V was trimmed by 9 bases and J by 0 bases, leaving 15 bases between them. Germline CDR1 and CDR2: SNHLY and FYNNEI. The CDR3 length is 15 residues. The CDR3 spells CASGSGSYSNQPQHF. DNA for the CDR3: TGTGCCAGTGGTTCGGGCAGTTATAGCAATCAGCCCCAGCATTTT.

V is TRBV7-9 and J is TRBJ2-1, with D uncertain. The CDR3 runs 15 residues. Germline V gene data show CDR1 as SEHNR and CDR2 as FQNEAQ (reference sequence). Trimming pared 0 bases from V and 5 bases from J, leaving 11 bases between. The CDR3 DNA follows: TGTGCCAGCAGCTTAGCCTATGACCAAGACAATGAGCAGTTCTTC. Translating gives CASSLAYDQDNEQFF.